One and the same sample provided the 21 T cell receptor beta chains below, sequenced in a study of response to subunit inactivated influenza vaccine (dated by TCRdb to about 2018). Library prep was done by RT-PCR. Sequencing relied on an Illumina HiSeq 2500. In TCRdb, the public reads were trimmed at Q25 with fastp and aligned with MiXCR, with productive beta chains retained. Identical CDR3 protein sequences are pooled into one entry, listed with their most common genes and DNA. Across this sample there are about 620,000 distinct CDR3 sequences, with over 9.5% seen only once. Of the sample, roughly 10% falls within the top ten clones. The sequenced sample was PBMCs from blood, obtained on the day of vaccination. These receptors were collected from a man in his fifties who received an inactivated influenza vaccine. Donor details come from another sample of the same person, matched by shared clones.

The CDR3 loop reads CSASGLWDSNSPLHF. The CDR3 DNA reads TGCAGTGCTAGTGGTTTATGGGACAGTAATTCACCCCTCCACTTT. The chain employs TRBV20-1 and TRBJ1-6; TRBD1 aligns across 7 bases. CDR3 size: 15 residues. The junction had 8 bases not matched to a gene; V was cut back by 3 bases and J by 6 bases. Germline V CDR1 and CDR2: DFQATT, SNEGSKA (reference sequence).

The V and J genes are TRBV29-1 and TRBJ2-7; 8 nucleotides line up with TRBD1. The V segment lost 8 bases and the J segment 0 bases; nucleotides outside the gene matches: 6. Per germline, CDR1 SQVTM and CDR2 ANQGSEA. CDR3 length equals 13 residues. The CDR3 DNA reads TGCAGCTTTAAAGGACAGGGCTCCTACGAGCAGTACTTC. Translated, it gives CSFKGQGSYEQYF.

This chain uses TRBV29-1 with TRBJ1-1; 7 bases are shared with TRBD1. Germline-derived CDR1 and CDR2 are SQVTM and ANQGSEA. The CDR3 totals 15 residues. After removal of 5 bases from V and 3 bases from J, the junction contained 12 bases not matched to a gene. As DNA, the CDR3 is TGCAGCGTTTCGCTCAATCCGACAGGGTACACTGAAGCTTTCTTT. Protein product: CSVSLNPTGYTEAFF.

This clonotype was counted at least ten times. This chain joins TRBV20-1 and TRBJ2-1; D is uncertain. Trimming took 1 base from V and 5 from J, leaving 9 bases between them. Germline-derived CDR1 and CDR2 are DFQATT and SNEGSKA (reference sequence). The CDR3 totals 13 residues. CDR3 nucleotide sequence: TGCAGTGCTAGAGGACCCTTTAACAATGAGCAGTTCTTC. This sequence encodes CSARGPFNNEQFF.

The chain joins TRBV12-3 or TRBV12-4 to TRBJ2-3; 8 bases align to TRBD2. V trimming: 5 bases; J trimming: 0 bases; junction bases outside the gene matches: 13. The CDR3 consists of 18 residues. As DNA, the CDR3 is TGTGCCAGCAGTGTCGAGCGGGGGATCCTATCTAGCACAGATACGCAGTATTTT. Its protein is CASSVERGILSSTDTQYF.

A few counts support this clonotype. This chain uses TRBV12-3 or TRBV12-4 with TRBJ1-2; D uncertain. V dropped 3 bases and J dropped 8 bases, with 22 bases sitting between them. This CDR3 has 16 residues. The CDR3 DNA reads TGTGCCAGCAGTTTTTTGCCAGGTCTTGGGTCGGGAGGCTACACCTTC. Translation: CASSFLPGLGSGGYTF.

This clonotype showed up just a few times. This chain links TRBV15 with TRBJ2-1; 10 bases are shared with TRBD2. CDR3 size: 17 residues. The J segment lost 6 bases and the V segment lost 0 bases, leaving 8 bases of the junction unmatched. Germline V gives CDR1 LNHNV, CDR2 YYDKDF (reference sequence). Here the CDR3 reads CATSRDLGSGRTNEQFF. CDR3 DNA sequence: TGTGCCACCAGCAGAGATCTGGGTAGCGGGAGGACCAATGAGCAGTTCTTC.

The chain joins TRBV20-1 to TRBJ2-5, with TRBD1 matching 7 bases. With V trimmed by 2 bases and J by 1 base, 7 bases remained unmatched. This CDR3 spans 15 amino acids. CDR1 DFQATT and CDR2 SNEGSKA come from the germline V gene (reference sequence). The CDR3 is CSARRVTGAQETQYF. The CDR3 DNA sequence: TGCAGTGCTAGAAGGGTAACAGGGGCCCAAGAGACCCAGTACTTC.

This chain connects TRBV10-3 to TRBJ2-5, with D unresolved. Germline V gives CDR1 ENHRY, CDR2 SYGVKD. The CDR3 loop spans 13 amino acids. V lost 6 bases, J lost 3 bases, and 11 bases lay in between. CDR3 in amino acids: CAIRSDSEETQYF. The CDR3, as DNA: TGTGCCATCAGATCCGATTCTGAAGAGACCCAGTACTTC.

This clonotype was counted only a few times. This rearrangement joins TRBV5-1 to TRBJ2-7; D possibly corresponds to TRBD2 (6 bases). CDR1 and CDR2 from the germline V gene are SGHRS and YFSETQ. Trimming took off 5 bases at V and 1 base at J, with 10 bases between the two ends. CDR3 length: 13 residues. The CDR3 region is CASSNSGSYEQYF. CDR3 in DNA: TGCGCCAGCAGTAATAGCGGATCCTACGAGCAGTACTTC.

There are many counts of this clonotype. The CDR3 protein is CASSDRGSYEQYF. In nucleotides, the CDR3 is TGTGCCAGCAGTGACAGGGGAAGTTACGAGCAGTACTTC. This chain links TRBV6-1 with TRBJ2-7, with D possibly TRBD1 on 6 matching bases. The CDR3 loop spans 13 amino acids. The ends were cut back, 3 bases at V and 4 bases at J, with 10 bases in the middle. Germline CDR1 is MNHNS and CDR2 is SASEGT.

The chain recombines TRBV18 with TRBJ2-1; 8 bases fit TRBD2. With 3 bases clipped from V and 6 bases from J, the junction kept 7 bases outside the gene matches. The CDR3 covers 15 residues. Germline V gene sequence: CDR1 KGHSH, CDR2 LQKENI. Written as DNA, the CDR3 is TGTGCCAGCTCACCGCCGAATCGGGGGGGCAATGAGCAGTTCTTC. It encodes CASSPPNRGGNEQFF.

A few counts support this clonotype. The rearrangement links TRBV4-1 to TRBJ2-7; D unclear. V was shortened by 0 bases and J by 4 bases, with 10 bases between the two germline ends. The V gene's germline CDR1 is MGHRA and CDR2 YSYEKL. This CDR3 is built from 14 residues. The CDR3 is CASSQEVTPYEQYF. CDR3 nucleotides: TGCGCCAGCAGCCAAGAAGTCACCCCATACGAGCAGTACTTC.

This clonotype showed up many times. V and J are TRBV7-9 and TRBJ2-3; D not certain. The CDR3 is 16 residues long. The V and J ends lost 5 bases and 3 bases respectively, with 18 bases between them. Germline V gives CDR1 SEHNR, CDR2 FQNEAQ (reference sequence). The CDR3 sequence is CASSPLAPLGTDTQYF. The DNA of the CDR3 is TGTGCCAGCAGCCCACTGGCACCGCTGGGTACAGATACGCAGTATTTT.

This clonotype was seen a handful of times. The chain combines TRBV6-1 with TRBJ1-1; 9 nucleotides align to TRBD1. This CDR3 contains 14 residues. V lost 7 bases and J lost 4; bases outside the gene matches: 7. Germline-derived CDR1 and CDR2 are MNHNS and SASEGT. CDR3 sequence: CASIRQGGSTEAFF. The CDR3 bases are TGTGCCAGCATCCGACAGGGGGGGAGCACTGAAGCTTTCTTT.

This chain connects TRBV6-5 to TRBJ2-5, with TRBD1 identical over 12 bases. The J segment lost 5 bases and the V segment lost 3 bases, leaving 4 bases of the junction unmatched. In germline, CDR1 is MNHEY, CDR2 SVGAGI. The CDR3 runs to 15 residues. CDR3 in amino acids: CASSYGTGGEETQYF. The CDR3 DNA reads TGTGCCAGCAGTTATGGGACAGGGGGCGAGGAGACCCAGTACTTC.

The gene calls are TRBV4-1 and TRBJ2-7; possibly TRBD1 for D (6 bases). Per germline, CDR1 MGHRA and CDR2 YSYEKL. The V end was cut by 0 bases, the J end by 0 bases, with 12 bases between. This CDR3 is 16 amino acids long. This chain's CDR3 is CASSQDPGTNSYEQYF. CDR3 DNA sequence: TGCGCCAGCAGCCAAGACCCCGGGACAAACTCCTACGAGCAGTACTTC.

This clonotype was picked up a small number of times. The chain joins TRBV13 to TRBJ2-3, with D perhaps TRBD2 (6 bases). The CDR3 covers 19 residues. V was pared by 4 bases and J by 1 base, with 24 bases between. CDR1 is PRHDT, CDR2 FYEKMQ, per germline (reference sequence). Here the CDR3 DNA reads TGTGCCAGCAGCTCCCCGGGGGTAGAAGCGGTGTTAGGCACAGATACGCAGTATTTT. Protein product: CASSSPGVEAVLGTDTQYF.

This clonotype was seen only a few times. CDR3 nucleotides: TGTGCCAGCAGTTTCTCTGACGAGCAGTACTTC. Translation gives CASSFSDEQYF. The chain is built from TRBV6-2 or TRBV6-3 and TRBJ2-7; D call uncertain. Trimming cost V 4 bases and J 5 bases, with 6 bases left between them. CDR1 is MNHEY, CDR2 SVGEGT, per germline. CDR3 length equals 11 residues.

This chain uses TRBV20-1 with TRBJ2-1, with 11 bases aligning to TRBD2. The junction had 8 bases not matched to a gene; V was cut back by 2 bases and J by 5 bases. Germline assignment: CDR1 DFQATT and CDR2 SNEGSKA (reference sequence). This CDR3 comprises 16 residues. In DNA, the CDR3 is TGCAGTGCTAGACGTCCACTAGCGGGAGCTCACAATGAGCAGTTCTTC. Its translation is CSARRPLAGAHNEQFF.

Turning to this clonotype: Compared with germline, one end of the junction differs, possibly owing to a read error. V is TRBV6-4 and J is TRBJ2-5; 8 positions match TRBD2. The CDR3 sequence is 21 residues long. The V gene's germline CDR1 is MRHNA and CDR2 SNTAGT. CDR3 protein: CACSYPSLREGTRTLQETQYF. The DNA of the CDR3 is TGTGCCTGCAGTTACCCGTCACTGAGGGAGGGGACTAGGACCCTACAAGAGACCCAGTACTTC.